The subject of this entry is one T cell receptor beta chain. Per germline, CDR1 GTSNPN and CDR2 SVGIG (reference sequence). V was cut by 5 bases and J by 7 bases, with 21 bases left in between. The length of the CDR3 is 14 residues. Random hexamers were used to reverse transcribe an amount of roughly 0.5 to 1 ug RNA. MiXCR, run by TCRdb on the immunoSEQ multiplex PCR reads, gives a single entry per CDR3 protein. Counted here are around 120,000 distinct CDR3 sequences, approximately 93% occurring once; the ten biggest clones make up roughly 0.088%. The data were obtained in a study of CD8 T cells in Susac syndrome.

The sequence was collected from a human donor with multiple sclerosis. The sequenced sample consisted of CD4+ T cells from PBMCs. The V call is TRBV30, the J call TRBJ2-7; perhaps TRBD1 as D (5 bases). CDR3 nucleotide sequence: TGTGCCTGGCTGCCAGGCAGCTCGGCAGGGGAGCAGTACTTC. Its protein product is CAWLPGSSAGEQYF.